This T cell receptor (beta chain) was identified in a study of T cell responses to AZD1222 COVID-19 vaccine (dated by TCRdb to about 2021). Background on the whole study: A total of 233 trial participants underwent TCR sequencing, of whom nearly 210 had received two doses of AZD1222 and around 26 had received two doses of the MenACWY control vaccine. Trial participants were enrolled by age into 18-55, 56-69 and 70-plus year subgroups, with around 140, 26 and 57 TCR-sequenced participants respectively. The study at large found these results: The whole spike protein was spanned by vaccine-associated CD4 TCRs, and dominant responses were seen in regions 160-218 and 743-854. After two AZD1222 doses, spike-specific TCR breadth and depth were significantly higher than at day 0 and than in MenACWY recipients. Participants were mostly white British and included more females than males, and it was suggested by the authors that clonal diversity may have been underestimated. Conclusions about previously exposed vaccinees were limited because only a handful of AZD1222 recipients were SARS-CoV-2 seropositive at baseline. Because no day 14 peak-response samples were available, repertoires were characterized only after the peak T cell response. Reportedly, close to half of the unique spike-specific TCRs recognized epitopes lying outside the regions that are mutated in the B.1.351 and B.1.1.7 variants. The 56-69-year group was small, and its depth increase did not reach significance, likely because of low power.

The CDR3 regions of human TCRbeta chains were analyzed by immunosequencing. The study's own analysis went as follows. TCRs in the repertoires were matched against a reference library of SARS-CoV-2-specific TCRs that had been generated with the MIRA antigen-specificity platform. Breadth was defined as the fraction of unique TCRs that were SARS-CoV-2-associated, and depth was defined as the fraction of total T cells that were SARS-CoV-2-associated. Each spike-specific TCR was assigned to its reactive spike region and to a CD4 or CD8 class using the MIRA data. Log10-transformed breadth and depth values were compared by one-way ANOVA with Sidak's multiple comparisons tests. The table was pulled from immuneACCESS by TCRdb, which kept in-frame rearrangements only. Such tables lose some clones; where checked, under half of the loss comes from unresolved V genes, and the rest has no known cause. For V, J and clone size, that table is used; D and trimming come from the DNA. The sample yields 150,000 or so clones; 92% were counted once. 2.5% to 4% of the sample goes to the ten largest clones.

In the paper's terms, the time point label means: about 28 days (+/-7) after the second vaccine dose. AZD1222 recipients with second doses at about 4 weeks or about 12 weeks were pooled, because spike-specific TCR depth and breadth did not differ between schedules. Vaccinee samples came from UK trials COV001 and COV002, including a single-blind randomized controlled phase 2/3 trial of AZD1222 (ChAdOx1 nCoV-19) in healthy adults. Trial participant PBMC samples were collected at day 0 and day 28 after the second dose for TCRbeta chain sequencing. Of note for this clone: Its antigen is currently not known. The record has no base qualities; no much larger clone is one base away.

Sequenced here: peripheral blood, sampled 28 days after the second AZD1222 dose. This receptor was obtained from an adult who received the AZD1222 COVID-19 vaccine.

In nucleotide form, the sequence is TGTGCCAGCAGTTTGACAGGGGGTACCAAAAACATTCAGTACTTC. Its protein is CASSLTGGTKNIQYF. Here the chain combines TRBV28 and TRBJ2-4, and TRBD1 aligns with 9 junction nucleotides. From the germline V gene, CDR1 is MDHEN and CDR2 is SYDVKM. Including cysteine and phenylalanine, the CDR3 has 15 amino acids. Of the read, only the CDR3 DNA is kept; its 45 bases are in frame from base 1. Germline trimming: 3 bases from V, 2 bases from J; junction bases outside gene matches: 2.